The 20 T cell receptor beta chains reported below all come from one sample, sequenced in a study of blood T cell repertoires in COVID-19. Libraries were prepared by immunoSEQ multiplex PCR; TCRdb keeps only in-frame clonotypes and omits some of them. The sample has 200,000 to 300,000 clones; around four fifths are singletons. Material for sequencing was peripheral blood. The receptors here all came from a woman aged 55 to 70 with active or convalescent COVID-19.

The CDR3 DNA reads TGTGCCAGCAGAATACAGGCAACTAATGAAAAACTGTTTTTT. Amino acids: CASRIQATNEKLFF. The chain is built from TRBV6-5 and TRBJ1-4, with D tentatively TRBD1 (5 bases). V lost 6 bases and J 0 bases, leaving 8 bases between the germline ends. The CDR3 has 14 amino acids. CDR1 and CDR2 (germline): MNHEY, SVGAGI.

A word on this clone: Other nucleotide sequences from this sample produce the same CDR3. CDR3 DNA sequence: TGTGCCATCAGTGAGCCCGGGACAGGGGGGACAGATACGCAGTATTTT. Translation: CAISEPGTGGTDTQYF. This chain uses TRBV10-3 with TRBJ2-3; 11 bases fit TRBD1. Germline V lookup: CDR1 ENHRY, CDR2 SYGVKD. J was trimmed by 3 bases and V by 2 bases; bases with no gene match: 4. The CDR3 runs to 16 residues.

The rearrangement uses TRBV7-2 and TRBJ2-7; 11 nucleotides line up with TRBD2. V was pared by 5 bases and J by 6 bases, with 9 bases of the junction left unmatched. The CDR3 extends over 15 amino acids. Germline CDR1 SGHTA, CDR2 FQGNSA. The CDR3 loop is CASSLNSGRAVEQYF. The CDR3 DNA is TGTGCCAGCAGCCTTAATAGCGGGAGGGCCGTCGAGCAGTACTTC.

This clone appeared once. The DNA for the CDR3 is TGTGCCACCAGGGACAGGGGCAGCACAGATACGCAGTATTTT. This encodes CATRDRGSTDTQYF. The chain combines TRBV19 with TRBJ2-3; 10 bases are shared with TRBD1. The CDR3 is made up of 14 amino acids. J lost 0 bases, V lost 10 bases, and 4 bases had no gene match. Germline CDR1 and CDR2: LNHDA and SQIVND (reference sequence).

This sequence joins TRBV11-2 and TRBJ2-1, with TRBD2 matching over 9 bases. The CDR3 runs 15 residues. Germline V gene sequence: CDR1 SGHAT, CDR2 FQNNGV. J lost 2 bases, V lost 7 bases, and 6 bases had no gene match. The CDR3 DNA follows: TGTGCCAGCACCCCTAGCGGGAACCCCTACAATGAGCAGTTCTTC. This sequence encodes CASTPSGNPYNEQFF.

Worth noting for this clone: The sample carries other DNA sequences with the same CDR3. V is TRBV2 and J is TRBJ2-5, with 14 bases that match TRBD2. This CDR3 is built from 15 residues. Trimming removed 5 bases from V and 5 bases from J; junction bases left unmatched: 4. CDR1 SNHLY and CDR2 FYNNEI come from the germline V gene. Here the CDR3 reads CASSRLAGGQETQYF. The CDR3 region has the DNA TGTGCCAGCAGTCGACTAGCGGGGGGGCAGGAGACCCAGTACTTC.

This rearrangement joins TRBV28 to TRBJ1-2; 8 nucleotides line up with TRBD1. The germline V gene has CDR1 MDHEN and CDR2 SYDVKM. The CDR3 runs 15 residues. The junction had 16 bases not matched to a gene; V was cut back by 10 bases and J by 6 bases. CDR3 sequence reads: CATRTGPFGADGYTF. CDR3 coding DNA: TGTGCCACCCGGACAGGGCCATTCGGAGCCGATGGCTACACCTTC.

This chain connects TRBV18 to TRBJ1-1; D gene uncertain. Trimming shortened V by 3 bases and J by 6 bases, and 20 bases separated the two germline ends. Germline V gene data show CDR1 as KGHSH and CDR2 as LQKENI. The CDR3 has 16 residues. The CDR3 DNA reads TGTGCCAGCTCACCTGTTGTGAGCCGCCTAAGCGCTGAAGCTTTCTTT. Translating it yields CASSPVVSRLSAEAFF.

The rearrangement uses TRBV19 and TRBJ2-3; 10 positions match TRBD1. Germline CDR1 and CDR2: LNHDA and SQIVND (reference sequence). V gave up 3 bases and J gave up 4 bases; unmatched junction bases: 10. The CDR3 has 17 amino acids. CDR3 coding DNA: TGTGCCAGTAGTATGACTCGACAGGGGGCTTTGGCAGATACGCAGTATTTT. Its translation: CASSMTRQGALADTQYF.

The CDR3 region has the DNA TGTGCCACCAGCAGAGATGTAGGACAGGTCTATGGCTACACCTTC. Translated: CATSRDVGQVYGYTF. The rearrangement joins TRBV15 to TRBJ1-2; 7 bases line up with TRBD1. V gave up 0 bases and J gave up 4 bases; unmatched junction bases: 5. The length of the CDR3 is 15 residues. The germline gives CDR1 LNHNV, CDR2 YYDKDF (reference sequence).

V is TRBV19 and J is TRBJ1-4; possible D gene TRBD1, 5 bases. The CDR3 totals 16 residues. Germline V lookup: CDR1 LNHDA, CDR2 SQIVND (reference sequence). The ends were cut back, 0 bases at V and 0 bases at J, with 8 bases in the middle. The CDR3 bases are TGTGCCAGTAGTATAGAGGGGGGATCAACTAATGAAAAACTGTTTTTT. As protein: CASSIEGGSTNEKLFF.

The genes are TRBV9 and TRBJ2-7; 9 nucleotides line up with TRBD2. The V gene's germline CDR1 is SGDLS and CDR2 YYNGEE. The CDR3 sequence is 16 residues long. V lost 3 bases and J lost 7; bases outside the gene matches: 14. The CDR3 DNA is TGTGCCAGCAGCGCGAATCCTAGCGGGACGGCGGGGGAGCAGTACTTC. It specifies CASSANPSGTAGEQYF.

The gene calls are TRBV6-5 and TRBJ1-1; D is possibly TRBD1 (6 bases). The germline V gene has CDR1 MNHEY and CDR2 SVGAGI. Trimming stripped 5 bases from V and 5 bases from J, with 12 bases between. The CDR3 has 13 amino acids. CDR3 bases: TGTGCCAGCAGTCGGGGGGCCGAAACTGAAGCTTTCTTT. Encoded protein: CASSRGAETEAFF.

This chain links TRBV19 with TRBJ1-2; D gene ambiguous. There are 11 residues in the CDR3. The V and J ends lost 3 bases and 4 bases respectively, with 3 bases between them. Looked up from germline, CDR1 is LNHDA and CDR2 is SQIVND (reference sequence). The CDR3 DNA reads as TGTGCCAGTAGTATCGGCTATGGCTACACCTTC. Translating gives CASSIGYGYTF.

This clone was seen a handful of times. This chain connects TRBV4-2 to TRBJ1-4; no reliable D call. Germline CDR1 is LGHNA and CDR2 is YNFKEQ. With 0 bases removed from V and 0 bases from J, the gap between germline ends came to 14 bases. The CDR3 sequence is 18 residues long. The CDR3 region is CASSQDSPGLATNEKLFF. As DNA, the CDR3 is TGTGCCAGCAGCCAAGACTCCCCAGGCCTTGCAACTAATGAAAAACTGTTTTTT.

V is TRBV4-1 and J is TRBJ1-5; the D gene is possibly TRBD1 (6 bases). The CDR3 extends over 16 amino acids. Germline loops: CDR1 MGHRA, CDR2 YSYEKL. V was clipped by 4 bases and J by 3 bases, with 16 bases between them. The CDR3 region is CASSRGGDRYNQPQHF. As DNA, the CDR3 is TGCGCCAGCAGCCGAGGGGGGGATCGGTACAATCAGCCCCAGCATTTT.

The chain has TRBV29-1 and TRBJ2-1, with 9 bases fitting TRBD2. Germline assignment: CDR1 SQVTM and CDR2 ANQGSEA. Trimming took 5 bases from V and 5 from J; bases not matched to a gene: 4. The CDR3 loop spans 13 amino acids. The CDR3 loop is CSVSAGGNNEQFF. For the CDR3, the DNA is TGCAGCGTTTCTGCGGGGGGGAACAATGAGCAGTTCTTC.

V and J are TRBV6-1 and TRBJ1-2; TRBD1 is a possible D gene (5 bases). The germline CDR1 and CDR2 sequences are MNHNS and SASEGT. CDR3 size: 15 residues. The ends were cut back, 1 base at V and 2 bases at J, with 11 bases in the middle. The CDR3 coding sequence is TGTGCCAGCAGTGAAGGGCTGACAGCCAACTATGGCTACACCTTC. It is translated as CASSEGLTANYGYTF.

The genes are TRBV2 and TRBJ2-1; possibly TRBD2 for D (5 bases). The germline gives CDR1 SNHLY, CDR2 FYNNEI. The length of the CDR3 is 13 residues. V was pared by 6 bases and J by 11 bases, with 17 bases between. Here the CDR3 DNA reads TGTGCCAGCAGCGGACTGATCTTTCGAAAGCAGTTCTTC. Its protein is CASSGLIFRKQFF. The full variable domain, in which reference TRBV2 and TRBJ2-1 provide the parts outside the CDR3, is EPEVTQTPSHQVTQMGQEVILRCVPISNHLYFYWYRQILGQKVEFLVSFYNNEISEKSEIFDDQFSVERPDGSNFTLKIRSTKLEDSAMYFCASSGLIFRKQFFGPGTRLTVL.

The rearrangement joins TRBV11-2 to TRBJ2-7, with 7 bases fitting TRBD1. The CDR3 runs 17 residues. V lost 1 base to trimming and J lost 3 bases; unmatched junction nucleotides: 12. The germline CDR1 and CDR2 sequences are SGHAT and FQNNGV. CDR3 sequence: CASSLGFLGQVDYEQYV. The CDR3 DNA sequence: TGTGCCAGCAGCTTAGGCTTCTTAGGACAGGTAGACTACGAGCAGTACGTC.